This entry is about one T cell receptor (beta chain). The libraries of TRB cDNA were constructed through 5' RACE using UMI labels. TCRdb re-analyzed the 5' RACE reads; it lists each CDR3 protein once, without DNA. The sample table includes over 100,000 distinct CDR3 sequences. The data stem from a study of CXCR3-negative and CXCR3-positive naive CD8 T cells. This CDR3 contains 13 residues. Germline CDR1 is MNHNS and CDR2 is SASEGT. This sequence joins TRBV6-1 and TRBJ2-7; the TCRdb call, TRBD1, lacks DNA for checking. Material for sequencing was naive CXCR3- CD8+ T cells from blood. Subset given: CD45RO-CCR7+CD27+CD95- naive CD8+ T cells lacking CXCR3 (TNR3-). The sequence was obtained from a human donor in good health. Some clones in this sample may be carry-over from other donors' samples. CDR3 sequence reads: CASSEGDSYEQYF.